A single sample is the source of the 13 T cell receptor beta chains below, sequenced in a study of T cell repertoires in aging, cancer and after chemotherapy. Peripheral blood genomic DNA, not sorted cells or RNA, was the template. Multiplex touch-down PCR with TRB-A/B primers amplified rearranged V-D-J TRB sequences. TCRdb independently ran MiXCR on the multiplex PCR reads; one entry per CDR3 protein. The data contain 8,900 or so distinct CDR3 sequences, under 35% of them singletons. Input material: blood. These receptors were obtained from a human donor in good health.

This clonotype is medium-sized within its sample. This chain connects TRBV27 to TRBJ2-1; 9 bases map to TRBD1. The CDR3 runs to 15 residues. V lost 5 bases and J lost 6; bases outside the gene matches: 8. From germline, CDR1 is MNHEY and CDR2 SMNVEV (reference sequence). CDR3 sequence reads: CASSLNRGRGNEQFF. Written as DNA, the CDR3 is TGTGCCAGCAGTCTCAACAGGGGGCGAGGCAATGAGCAGTTCTTC.

The chain couples TRBV20-1 to TRBJ2-1; TRBD2 matches at 15 bases. This CDR3 contains 15 residues. Germline V gene data show CDR1 as DFQATT and CDR2 as SNEGSKA (reference sequence). Trimming at V came to 0 bases and at J to 7 bases, leaving 1 base not matched to a gene. The CDR3 DNA sequence: TGCAGTGCTAGAGATGGGACTAGCGGGGGGAATGAGCAGTTCTTC. This encodes CSARDGTSGGNEQFF.

This clonotype has more than one count but fewer than ten. The V gene is TRBV7-2, the J gene TRBJ1-6; D not resolved. Per germline, CDR1 SGHTA and CDR2 FQGNSA. V was shortened by 5 bases and J by 0 bases, with 11 bases between the two germline ends. The CDR3 is 16 amino acids. The CDR3 DNA follows: TGTGCCAGCAGCCTCAGGCCGAGCTCCTATAATTCACCCCTCCACTTT. Its protein product is CASSLRPSSYNSPLHF.

This clonotype was seen a few times. The chain links TRBV18 to TRBJ1-2, with D possibly being TRBD1 (5 bases). This CDR3 region has 15 residues. From germline, CDR1 is KGHSH and CDR2 LQKENI. V lost 6 bases and J 4 bases, leaving 18 bases between the germline ends. CDR3 region: CASSPSQVSSYGYTF. The CDR3 bases are TGTGCCAGCTCCCCATCACAGGTGTCTAGCTATGGCTACACCTTC. The whole variable domain, filled in from reference TRBV18 and TRBJ1-2, reads NAGVMQNPRHLVRRRGQEARLRCSPMKGHSHVYWYRQLPEEGLKFMVYLQKENIIDESGMPKERFSAEFPKEGPSILRIQQVVRGDSAAYFCASSPSQVSSYGYTFGSGTRLTVV.

The genes are TRBV12-3 or TRBV12-4 and TRBJ1-5, with no clear D. The CDR3 is 14 residues long. Trimming removed 7 bases from V and 6 bases from J, with 16 bases in between. CDR3 in amino acids: CASKRELLGQPQHF. The CDR3 bases are TGTGCCAGCAAAAGGGAGTTGCTGGGTCAGCCCCAGCATTTT.

This clonotype turned up a few times. The rearrangement joins TRBV6-2 or TRBV6-3 to TRBJ2-2; 9 bases line up with TRBD1. CDR1 and CDR2 (germline): MNHEY, SVGEGT. The CDR3 covers 15 residues. The V and J ends lost 8 bases and 5 bases, in that order; junction bases with no gene match: 9. DNA of the CDR3: TGTGCCAGCCAGAATGGGGACAGGGAGACCGGGGAGCTGTTTTTT. Protein sequence: CASQNGDRETGELFF.

The chain is built from TRBV6-4 and TRBJ2-3; no clear D gene. V lost 3 bases and J lost 1, with 8 bases in between. This CDR3 comprises 14 residues. Germline CDR1 and CDR2: MRHNA and SNTAGT. This CDR3 is CASSEAPGTDTQYF. CDR3 nucleotide sequence: TGTGCCAGCAGTGAGGCCCCAGGCACAGATACGCAGTATTTT.

This clonotype was seen a handful of times. The rearrangement joins TRBV6-1 to TRBJ1-4; TRBD1 might be the D (5 bases). Trimming left V 5 bases short and J 6 bases short, with 16 bases between. Germline lookup yields CDR1 MNHNS and CDR2 SASEGT. The CDR3 is 15 residues long. The CDR3 DNA reads as TGTGCCAGCAGTTTTCAGGGTGGTATCGATGAAAAACTGTTTTTT. Protein: CASSFQGGIDEKLFF.

J is TRBJ2-7 and V is TRBV20-1; 11 nucleotides align to TRBD1. This CDR3 region has 15 residues. CDR1 and CDR2 (germline): DFQATT, SNEGSKA (reference sequence). V was clipped by 3 bases and J by 3 bases; unmatched bases: 7. CDR3 amino acids: CSASPGTGGIYEQYF. CDR3 nucleotide sequence: TGCAGTGCTAGCCCCGGGACAGGGGGGATCTACGAGCAGTACTTC.

The rearrangement links TRBV29-1 to TRBJ2-1; TRBD1 matches 8 bases. This CDR3 spans 14 amino acids. V shed 2 bases and J 7 bases; nucleotides not matched to a gene: 7. The germline CDR1 and CDR2 sequences are SQVTM and ANQGSEA. CDR3 DNA sequence: TGCAGCGTTGAACGTTGGACAGGGCTGAATGAGCAGTTCTTC. Translation gives CSVERWTGLNEQFF.

This clonotype was counted only a few times. The chain has TRBV6-1 and TRBJ2-1; D may be TRBD1 (6 bases). The CDR3 covers 14 residues. Between the trimmed V and J ends, which lost 2 bases and 8 bases, there was a span of 13 bases. Germline V lookup: CDR1 MNHNS, CDR2 SASEGT. The CDR3 nucleotides read TGTGCCAGCAGTGAACCACAAGGGGGTGATGAGCAGTTCTTC. Amino acids: CASSEPQGGDEQFF.

This clonotype was counted between two and nine times. This chain joins TRBV20-1 and TRBJ1-1; no firm D call. This CDR3 contains 14 residues. V dropped 0 bases and J dropped 6 bases, with 14 bases sitting between them. CDR1 is DFQATT and CDR2 is SNEGSKA in the germline V gene (reference sequence). In DNA form, the CDR3 reads TGCAGTGCTAGAGAGGGAGCCAACCGGGCTGAAGCTTTCTTT. This sequence encodes CSAREGANRAEAFF.

The V call is TRBV18, the J call TRBJ1-5; D gene unclear. Germline V lookup: CDR1 KGHSH, CDR2 LQKENI. The CDR3 runs to 15 residues. V gave up 0 bases and J gave up 0 bases, with 6 bases separating them. This CDR3 reads CASSPPSNSNQPQHF. The CDR3 DNA follows: TGTGCCAGCTCACCACCGTCCAATAGCAATCAGCCCCAGCATTTT.